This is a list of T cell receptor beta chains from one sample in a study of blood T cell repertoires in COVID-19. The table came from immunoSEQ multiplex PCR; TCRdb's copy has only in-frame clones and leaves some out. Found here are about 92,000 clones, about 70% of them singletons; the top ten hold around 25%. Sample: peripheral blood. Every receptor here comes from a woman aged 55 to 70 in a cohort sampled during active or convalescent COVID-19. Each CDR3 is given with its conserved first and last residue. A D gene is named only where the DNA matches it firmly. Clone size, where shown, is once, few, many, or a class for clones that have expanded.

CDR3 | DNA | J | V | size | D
CASSPLRTGELFF | TGTGCCAGCTCACCTCTCCGCACCGGGGAGCTGTTTTTT | TRBJ2-2 | TRBV18 | - | -
CASRSGQGNYGYTF | TGTGCCAGCAGATCCGGACAGGGGAACTATGGCTACACCTTC | TRBJ1-2 | TRBV7-2 | - | TRBD1
CASSRTGVAGQPQHF | TGTGCCAGCAGTCGTACAGGGGTGGCGGGTCAGCCCCAGCATTTT | TRBJ1-5 | TRBV5-6 | - | TRBD1
CASSKGRVNTGELFF | TGTGCCAGTAGTAAGGGCAGGGTAAACACCGGGGAGCTGTTTTTT | TRBJ2-2 | TRBV19 | - | -
CATSRGTLKGGDTQYF | TGTGCCACCAGCAGAGGGACTCTTAAGGGGGGGGATACGCAGTATTTT | TRBJ2-3 | TRBV15 | - | -
CASSLVGTSGGLGSYNEQFF | TGCGCCAGCAGCTTGGTCGGGACTAGCGGGGGGTTGGGCTCCTACAATGAGCAGTTCTTC | TRBJ2-1 | TRBV5-1 | few | TRBD2
CASSLGWTSSQETQYF | TGTGCCAGCAGCTTGGGGTGGACTAGCAGCCAAGAGACCCAGTACTTC | TRBJ2-5 | TRBV5-8 | many | TRBD2
CASSLRGENIQYF | TGTGCCAGCAGCTTGAGGGGTGAAAACATTCAGTACTTC | TRBJ2-4 | TRBV5-6 | many | -
CASDVGVVGSARHF | TGTGCTAGTGATGTAGGGGTTGTGGGGTCGGCCAGGCATTTT | TRBJ1-5 | TRBV12-5 | - | -
CASSHGVGQSNTEAFF | TGCGCCAGCAGCCATGGCGTCGGACAGAGCAACACTGAAGCTTTCTTT | TRBJ1-1 | TRBV4-1 | few | -
CASSPGTDTQYF | TGTGCTAGCAGCCCCGGCACAGATACGCAGTATTTT | TRBJ2-3 | TRBV7-7 | - | -
CASSLTRNNEQFF | TGTGCCAGCAGCTTAACGCGGAACAATGAGCAGTTCTTC | TRBJ2-1 | TRBV7-3 | - | -
CASSSLRYNEQFF | TGTGCCAGCAGTTCGCTGAGGTACAATGAGCAGTTCTTC | TRBJ2-1 | TRBV6-2/TRBV6-3 | few | -
CASSLASGVNTGELFF | TGCGCCAGCAGCTTGGCTAGCGGGGTAAACACCGGGGAGCTGTTTTTT | TRBJ2-2 | TRBV5-1 | - | TRBD2
CASSPGTGVNYGYTF | TGTGCCAGCAGCCCCGGGACAGGGGTTAACTATGGCTACACCTTC | TRBJ1-2 | TRBV7-9 | - | TRBD1
CASSEQGDTQYF | TGTGCCAGCAGTGAACAGGGAGATACGCAGTATTTT | TRBJ2-3 | TRBV6-1 | - | -
CASSRGQGANEQFF | TGTGCCAGTAGTAGGGGACAGGGGGCTAATGAGCAGTTCTTC | TRBJ2-1 | TRBV19 | - | TRBD1
CSVEPPKGGVGNTEAFF | TGCAGCGTTGAACCCCCTAAGGGCGGGGTAGGGAACACTGAAGCTTTCTTT | TRBJ1-1 | TRBV29-1 | - | -
CASSLGTGTDTQYF | TGTGCCAGCAGCTTGGGGACAGGTACAGATACGCAGTATTTT | TRBJ2-3 | TRBV7-3 | - | TRBD1
CASSSPGLAGSYEQYF | TGTGCCAGCAGCTCGCCGGGACTAGCGGGATCATACGAGCAGTACTTC | TRBJ2-7 | TRBV7-6 | - | TRBD2
CASIRRHTNTGELFF | TGTGCCAGCATCCGAAGACATACGAACACCGGGGAGCTGTTTTTT | TRBJ2-2 | TRBV6-5 | - | -
CASSLEIASYNEQFF | TGTGCCAGCAGCTTAGAAATAGCATCCTACAATGAGCAGTTCTTC | TRBJ2-1 | TRBV7-9 | - | -
CASSVDPPGGVNTEAFF | TGTGCCAGCAGCGTTGACCCTCCGGGGGGAGTGAACACTGAAGCTTTCTTT | TRBJ1-1 | TRBV9 | - | -
CASSSRLAHSYNEQFF | TGTGCCAGCAGTTCTAGGCTAGCACACTCCTACAATGAGCAGTTCTTC | TRBJ2-1 | TRBV28 | - | -
CASSQVVGRGADTQYF | TGTGCCAGCAGCCAAGTGGTAGGTCGGGGGGCAGATACGCAGTATTTT | TRBJ2-3 | TRBV4-2 | many | TRBD2
CASSYDGREQPQHF | TGTGCCAGCAGTTACGATGGCAGGGAACAGCCCCAGCATTTT | TRBJ1-5 | TRBV6-5 | - | -
CASSLESGGFTGELFF | TGTGCCAGCAGCTTAGAGTCAGGGGGCTTCACCGGGGAGCTGTTTTTT | TRBJ2-2 | TRBV11-1 | - | TRBD1
CASSQRENTEAFF | TGTGCCAGCAGCCAACGGGAGAACACTGAAGCTTTCTTT | TRBJ1-1 | TRBV3-1/TRBV3-2 | once | -